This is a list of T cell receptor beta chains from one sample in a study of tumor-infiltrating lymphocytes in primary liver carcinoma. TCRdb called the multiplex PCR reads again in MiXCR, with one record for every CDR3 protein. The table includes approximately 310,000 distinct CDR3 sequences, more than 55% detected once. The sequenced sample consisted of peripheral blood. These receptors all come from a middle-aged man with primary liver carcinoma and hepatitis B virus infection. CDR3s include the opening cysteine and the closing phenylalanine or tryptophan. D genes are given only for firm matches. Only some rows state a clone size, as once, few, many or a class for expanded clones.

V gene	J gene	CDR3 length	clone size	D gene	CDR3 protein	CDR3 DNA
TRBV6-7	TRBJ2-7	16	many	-	CASSKDPRSRAYEQYF	TGTGCCAGCAGTAAGGACCCGCGGAGCCGGGCCTACGAGCAGTACTTC
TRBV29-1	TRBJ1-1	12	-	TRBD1	CSMGTGTTEAFF	TGCAGCATGGGGACAGGCACGACTGAAGCTTTCTTT
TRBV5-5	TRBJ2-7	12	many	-	CASSFSRGEQYF	TGTGCCAGCAGCTTCTCCCGCGGCGAGCAGTACTTC
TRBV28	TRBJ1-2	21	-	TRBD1	CASISTAPRDRGYQSNYGYTF	TGTGCCAGCATCTCGACCGCCCCTCGGGACAGGGGATATCAAAGTAACTATGGCTACACCTTC
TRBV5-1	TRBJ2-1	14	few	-	CASSLAVGIDEQFF	TGCGCCAGCAGCTTGGCAGTCGGTATCGATGAGCAGTTCTTC
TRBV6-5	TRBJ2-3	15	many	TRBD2	CASSYSASGTDTQYF	TGTGCCAGCAGTTACTCTGCTAGCGGAACAGATACGCAGTATTTT
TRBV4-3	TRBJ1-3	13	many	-	CASSQDYGNTIYF	TGCGCCAGCAGCCAAGATTATGGAAACACCATATATTTT
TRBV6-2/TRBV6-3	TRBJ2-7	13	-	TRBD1	CASSRRGFNEQYF	TGTGCCAGCAGTCGCAGGGGGTTCAACGAGCAGTACTTC
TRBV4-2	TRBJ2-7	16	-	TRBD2	CASSQEIAGGPYERYF	TGTGCCAGCAGCCAAGAAATAGCGGGGGGCCCCTACGAGCGGTACTTC
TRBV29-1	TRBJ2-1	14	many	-	CSAAPRATTNEQFF	TGCAGCGCCGCGCCCCGGGCTACAACCAATGAGCAGTTCTTC
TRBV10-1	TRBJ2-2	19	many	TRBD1	CASSELSGTGGSNTGELFF	TGCGCCAGCAGTGAACTATCGGGGACAGGGGGAAGTAACACCGGGGAGCTGTTTTTT
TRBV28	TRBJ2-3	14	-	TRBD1	CVSSLGGTGDTQYF	TGTGTCAGCAGTTTAGGGGGCACCGGTGATACGCAGTATTTT
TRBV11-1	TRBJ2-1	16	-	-	CASSPIAGVYYNEQFF	TGTGCTAGCAGCCCCATAGCTGGAGTGTATTACAATGAACAGTTCTTC
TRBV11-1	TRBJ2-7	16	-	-	CTSHFGGGASSYEQYF	TGTACCAGCCATTTTGGTGGCGGGGCGTCCTCCTACGAACAGTACTTC
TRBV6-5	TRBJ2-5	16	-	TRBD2	CASSYSGGSRGETQYF	TGTGCCAGCAGTTACTCGGGGGGGAGTAGAGGAGAGACCCAGTACTTC
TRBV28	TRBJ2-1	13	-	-	CASSLRVPNDQFF	TGTGCCAGCAGTTTACGCGTTCCTAATGATCAGTTCTTC
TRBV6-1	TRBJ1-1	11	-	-	CANNPNTEAFF	TGTGCCAACAACCCGAACACTGAAGCTTTCTTT
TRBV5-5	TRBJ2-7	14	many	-	CASNLSPNAYEQYF	TGTGCCAGCAACCTATCACCGAACGCCTACGAGCAGTACTTC
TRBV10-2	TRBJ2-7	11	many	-	CASGSVGEQYF	TGCGCCAGCGGGAGCGTTGGGGAGCAGTACTTC
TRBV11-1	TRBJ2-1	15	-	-	CTSSLHQNSYNEQFF	TGTACCAGCAGCTTACACCAGAACTCCTACAATGAGCAGTTCTTC
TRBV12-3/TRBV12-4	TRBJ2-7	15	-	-	CASTRGLEDSYEQYF	TGTGCCAGCACGAGGGGCCTAGAGGACTCATACGAGCAGTACTTC
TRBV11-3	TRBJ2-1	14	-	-	CANSLTSTIDEQFF	TGTGCCAACAGCTTGACTAGTACTATCGATGAACAGTTCTTC
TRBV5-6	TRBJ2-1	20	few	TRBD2	CASSFFSGLAGGSSYNEQFF	TGTGCCAGCAGCTTCTTTTCCGGACTAGCGGGAGGGAGCTCCTACAATGAGCAGTTCTTC
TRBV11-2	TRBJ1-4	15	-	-	CASSSQGGVNEKLFF	TGTGCCAGCAGCTCACAGGGCGGGGTTAATGAAAAACTGTTTTTT
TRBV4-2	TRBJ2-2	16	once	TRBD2	CDSSQDGTTNTGELFF	TGTGACAGCAGCCAAGATGGGACTACCAACACCGGGGAGTTGTTTTTT
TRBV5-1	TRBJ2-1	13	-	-	CVSSLESSNEQFF	TGCGTCAGCAGCTTGGAATCCTCCAATGAGCAGTTCTTC
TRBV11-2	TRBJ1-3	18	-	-	CASSPWGRAITPGNTIYF	TGTGCCAGCAGCCCGTGGGGCCGGGCAATAACCCCTGGAAACACCATATATTTT
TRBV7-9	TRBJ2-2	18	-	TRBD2	CASSATRTTSWSSGELFF	TGTGCCAGCAGCGCAACGCGAACGACTAGCTGGAGTTCCGGGGAGCTATTTTTT
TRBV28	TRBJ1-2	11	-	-	CAILQGYGYTF	TGTGCCATCCTACAGGGTTATGGCTACACCTTC
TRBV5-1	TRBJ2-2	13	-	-	CASSFGQGGELFF	TGCGCCAGCAGCTTTGGGCAGGGCGGGGAGCTGTTTTTT
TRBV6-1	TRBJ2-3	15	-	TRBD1	CASCRDRGTRDTQYF	TGTGCCAGCTGCCGGGACAGGGGAACGCGAGATACGCAGTATTTT
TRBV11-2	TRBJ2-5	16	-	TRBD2	CASIIGLAENQETQYF	TGTGCCAGCATCATAGGACTAGCGGAAAACCAAGAGACCCAGTACTTC
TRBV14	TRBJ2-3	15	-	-	CASSQGAWGTDAQYF	TGTGCCAGCAGCCAAGGGGCCTGGGGCACAGATGCGCAGTATTTT
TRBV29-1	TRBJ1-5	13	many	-	CSVEGGPGQPQHF	TGCAGCGTTGAAGGGGGGCCTGGTCAGCCCCAGCATTTT
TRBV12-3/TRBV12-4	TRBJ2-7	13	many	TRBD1	CASSFSRGHEQYF	TGTGCCAGCAGTTTCTCCAGGGGGCATGAGCAGTACTTC
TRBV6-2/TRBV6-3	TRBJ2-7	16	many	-	CASSSLLIQRTYEQYF	TGTGCCAGCAGTTCCCTATTGATCCAGAGGACCTACGAGCAGTACTTC
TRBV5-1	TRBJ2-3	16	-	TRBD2	CASSLNPSGSGDTQYF	TGCGCCAGCAGCTTGAATCCTAGCGGGAGTGGAGATACGCAGTATTTT
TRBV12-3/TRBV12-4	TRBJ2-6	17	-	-	CASCFRGTHSGANVLTF	TGCGCCAGCTGTTTCAGGGGGACTCACTCTGGGGCCAACGTCCTGACTTTC
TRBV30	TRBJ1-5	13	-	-	CAWSVAVNQPQHF	TGTGCCTGGAGTGTAGCCGTTAACCAGCCCCAGCATTTT
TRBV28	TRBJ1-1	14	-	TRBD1	CASSSRTGSTEAFF	TGTGCCAGCAGTTCCCGGACAGGGAGCACTGAAGCTTTCTTT
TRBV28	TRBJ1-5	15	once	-	CASSSPGGGNQPQHF	TGTGCCAGCAGTTCTCCGGGGGGGGGGAATCAGCCCCAGCATTTT
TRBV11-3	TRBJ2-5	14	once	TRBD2	CAISPGLSGETQYF	TGTGCCATCAGCCCGGGACTATCGGGAGAGACTCAGTACTTC
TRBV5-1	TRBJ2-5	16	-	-	CANSLGETGVFETQYF	TGCGCCAACAGCTTGGGGGAGACAGGTGTTTTCGAGACCCAGTACTTC
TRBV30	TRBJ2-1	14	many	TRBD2	CAWSSGRWLNEQFF	TGTGCCTGGAGTAGCGGGAGGTGGTTAAATGAGCAGTTCTTC
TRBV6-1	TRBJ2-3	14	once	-	CASSVGRSSDTQYF	TGTGCCAGCAGTGTGGGCCGGAGTTCGGATACGCAGTATTTT
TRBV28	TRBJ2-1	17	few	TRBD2	CASSSPRDSGSLNEQFF	TGTGCCAGCAGTTCCCCCCGAGATAGCGGGAGTTTGAATGAGCAGTTCTTC
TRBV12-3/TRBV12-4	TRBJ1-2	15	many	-	CASSFRQGFNYGYTF	TGTGCCAGCAGTTTCCGGCAGGGTTTTAACTATGGCTACACCTTC
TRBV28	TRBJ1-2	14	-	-	CASSYPNRANGYTF	TGTGCCAGCAGTTACCCCAACAGGGCCAATGGCTACACCTTC
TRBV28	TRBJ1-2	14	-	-	CASSRQGIGYGYTF	TGTGCCAGCAGCCGCCAGGGGATCGGCTATGGCTACACCTTC
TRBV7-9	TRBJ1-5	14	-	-	CASSRGSSDQPQHF	TGTGCCAGCAGCCGCGGGTCATCAGATCAGCCCCAGCATTTT
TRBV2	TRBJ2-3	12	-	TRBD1	CASNDRASTRYF	TGTGCCAGCAATGACAGGGCCTCGACGCGGTATTTT
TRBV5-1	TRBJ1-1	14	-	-	CASTKARGHTEDFF	TGCGCCAGCACTAAGGCCAGGGGACATACTGAAGATTTCTTT
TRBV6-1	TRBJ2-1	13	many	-	CASSEGWTNEQFF	TGTGCCAGCAGTGAAGGGTGGACTAACGAGCAGTTCTTC
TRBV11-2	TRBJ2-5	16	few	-	CASSLGASGGRETQYF	TGTGCCAGCAGCTTAGGGGCTAGTGGGGGTCGGGAGACCCAGTACTTC
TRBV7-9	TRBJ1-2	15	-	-	CASSLGFGGIYGYTF	TGTGCCAGCAGCTTAGGATTCGGGGGAATCTATGGCTACACCTTC
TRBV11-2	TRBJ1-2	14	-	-	CANSSSGGLSGYTF	TGTGCCAACAGCTCATCCGGGGGATTGAGCGGCTACACCTTC
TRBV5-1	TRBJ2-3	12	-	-	CANSPDLDTQYF	TGCGCCAACAGCCCGGATCTAGATACGCAGTATTTT